This T cell receptor beta chain came from a study of Graves' ophthalmopathy and Graves' hyperthyroidism. Lactation, pregnancy, uncontrolled infections and other autoimmune diseases were all grounds for excluding patients. Diagnosis used clinical symptoms, serum thyroxine, TRAb, thyroid ultrasound and orbital computed tomography. Amplification of TCR beta CDR3 regions used RNA transcripts. An initial RT-PCR round employing HTBI primers preceded a second-round multiplex PCR. Via MiXCR, TCRdb re-called the multiplex PCR reads, giving one row per CDR3 protein. The table includes more than 1,000,000 distinct CDR3 sequences, 35% to 45% detected once. Study findings and constraints: Blood shared most expanded thyroid clonotypes above 0.001 frequency.

As to this clonotype: Antigen unknown.

The CDR3 length is 14 residues. Deletions cut 6 bases from V and 7 bases from J, with 15 bases between. Germline V CDR1 and CDR2: SGHTA, FQGNSA. Sequencing was performed on peripheral blood or thyroid tissue (not recorded which). The clonotype comes from an adult man with Graves' hyperthyroidism. The chain employs TRBV7-2 and TRBJ2-2; possible D gene TRBD1, 6 bases. The CDR3 DNA is TGTGCCAGCAGTGGCAGGGGCAAAATCGGGGAGCTGTTTTTT. It specifies CASSGRGKIGELFF.